The clone carrying this T cell receptor beta chain was seen repeatedly, ten times or more. What it binds is unknown. The junction shows a germline mismatch at one end, possibly a read error. The CDR3 consists of 13 residues. Germline values: CDR1 SGHRS, CDR2 YFSETQ. This sample was taken from a study of blood T cells in healthy people across ages. The second PCR ran roughly 6 to 11 cycles with a sample-barcoded 5' primer and J-beta primers. MiXCR, applied by TCRdb to the 5' RACE reads, yields one record per CDR3 protein. Of about 1.1 million distinct CDR3 sequences in the sample, under 40% were seen once. Overall study results and limits: Naive T cell percentage showed a strong correlation with the diversity of TCR beta.

This TCR derives from a man between 18 and 29 years old in good health. This chain connects TRBV5-1 to TRBJ1-1, with a possible D match to TRBD1 (5 bases). Material for sequencing was blood. CDR3 nucleotide sequence: TGTGCCAGCAGCTCAGGACAGAACACTGAAGCTTTCTTT. It codes for CASSSGQNTEAFF.